This T cell receptor (beta chain) was captured by sequencing in a study of shared clonotypes between healthy human individuals. Germline CDR1 SGHVS, CDR2 FQNEAQ. The CDR3 has 14 residues. Trimming took off 1 base at V and 8 bases at J, with 14 bases between the two ends. Study-level results: Only blood underwent sampling, and tissue repertoires likely differ.

Per the authors' pipeline: Junction-only sequences without quality scores came from ImmunoSEQ, so filtering differed. The table came from immunoSEQ multiplex PCR; TCRdb's copy has only in-frame clones and leaves some out. V and J calls and clone size are those listed in that table; D and trimming were worked out from the DNA. The data contain about 1 million clones, roughly 80% of them singletons. This clone showed up just once. As yet, its antigen is unknown. V and J are TRBV7-8 and TRBJ1-2; D unresolved. The sample taken for sequencing was memory CD4+ T cells sorted from blood. Specified subset: CD45RA-negative fraction. The TCR comes from a man aged 18 to 35 in good health. In DNA, the CDR3 is TGTGCCAGCAGCTTAGATCTCGGCAGGCCAGGCTACACCTTC. This encodes CASSLDLGRPGYTF. Full variable domain (outside the CDR3, taken from reference TRBV7-8 and TRBJ1-2): GAGVSQSPRYKVAKRGQDVALRCDPISGHVSLFWYQQALGQGPEFLTYFQNEAQLDKSGLPSDRFFAERPEGSVSTLKIQRTQQEDSAVYLCASSLDLGRPGYTFGSGTRLTVV.